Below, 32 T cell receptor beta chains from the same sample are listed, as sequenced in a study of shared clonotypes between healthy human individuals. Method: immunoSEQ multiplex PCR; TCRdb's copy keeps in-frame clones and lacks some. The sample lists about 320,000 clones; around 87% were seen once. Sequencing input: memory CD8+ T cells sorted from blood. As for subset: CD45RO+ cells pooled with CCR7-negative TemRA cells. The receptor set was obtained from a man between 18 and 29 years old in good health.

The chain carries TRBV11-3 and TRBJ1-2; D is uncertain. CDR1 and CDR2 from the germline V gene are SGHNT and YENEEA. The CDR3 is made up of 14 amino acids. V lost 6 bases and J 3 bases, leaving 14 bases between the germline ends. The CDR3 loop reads CASRFSGGYYGYTF. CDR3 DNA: TGTGCCAGCAGATTTTCCGGAGGTTACTATGGCTACACCTTC.

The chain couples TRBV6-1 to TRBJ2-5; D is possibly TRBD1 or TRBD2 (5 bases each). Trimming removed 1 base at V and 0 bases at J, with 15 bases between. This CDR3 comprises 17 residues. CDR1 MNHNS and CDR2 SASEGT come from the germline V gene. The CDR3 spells CASSEGPGPSYQETQYF. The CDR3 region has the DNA TGTGCCAGCAGTGAAGGTCCGGGACCCTCGTACCAAGAGACCCAGTACTTC.

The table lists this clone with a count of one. The CDR3 reads CASSDTELTKLNTGELFF. CDR3 nucleotides: TGCGCCAGCAGTGATACCGAGTTGACAAAGCTGAACACCGGGGAGCTGTTTTTT. V is TRBV10-1 and J is TRBJ2-2; no reliable D call. This CDR3 region has 18 residues. The ends were cut back, 3 bases at V and 1 base at J, with 18 bases in the middle. The germline V gene has CDR1 WNHNN and CDR2 SYGVQD (reference sequence).

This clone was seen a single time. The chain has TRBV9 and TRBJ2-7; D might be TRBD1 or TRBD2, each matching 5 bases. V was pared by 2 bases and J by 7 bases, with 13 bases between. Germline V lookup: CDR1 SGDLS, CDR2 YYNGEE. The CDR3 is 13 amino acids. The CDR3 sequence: CASSVGTDKEQYF. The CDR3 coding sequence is TGTGCCAGCAGCGTCGGGACCGATAAGGAGCAGTACTTC.

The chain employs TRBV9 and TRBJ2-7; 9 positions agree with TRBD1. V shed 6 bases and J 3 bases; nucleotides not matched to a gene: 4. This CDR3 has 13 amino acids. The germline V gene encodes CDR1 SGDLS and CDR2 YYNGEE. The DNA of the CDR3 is TGTGCCAGCACCATGGGACAGGGCTACGAGCAGTACTTC. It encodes CASTMGQGYEQYF.

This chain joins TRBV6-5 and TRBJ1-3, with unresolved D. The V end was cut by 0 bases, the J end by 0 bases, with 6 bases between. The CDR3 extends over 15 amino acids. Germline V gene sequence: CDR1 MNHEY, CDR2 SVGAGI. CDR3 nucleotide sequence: TGTGCCAGCAGTTACTCCGTCAGCTCTGGAAACACCATATATTTT. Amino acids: CASSYSVSSGNTIYF.

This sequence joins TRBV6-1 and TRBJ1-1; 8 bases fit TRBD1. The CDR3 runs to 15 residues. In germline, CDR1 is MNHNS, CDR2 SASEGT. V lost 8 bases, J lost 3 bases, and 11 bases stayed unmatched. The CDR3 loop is CASWADRAGYTEAFF. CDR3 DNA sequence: TGTGCCAGCTGGGCGGACAGGGCCGGTTACACTGAAGCTTTCTTT.

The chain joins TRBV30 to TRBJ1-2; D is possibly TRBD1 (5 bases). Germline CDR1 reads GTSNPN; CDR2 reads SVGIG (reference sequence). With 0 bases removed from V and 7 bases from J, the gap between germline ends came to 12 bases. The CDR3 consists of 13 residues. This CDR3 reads CAWSVGLQGGYTF. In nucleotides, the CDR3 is TGTGCCTGGAGTGTTGGGCTTCAGGGTGGCTACACCTTC. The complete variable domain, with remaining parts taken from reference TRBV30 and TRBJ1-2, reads SQTIHQWPATLVQPVGSPLSLECTVEGTSNPNLYWYRQAAGRGLQLLFYSVGIGQISSEVPQNLSASRPQDRQFILSSKKLLLSDSGFYLCAWSVGLQGGYTFGSGTRLTVV.

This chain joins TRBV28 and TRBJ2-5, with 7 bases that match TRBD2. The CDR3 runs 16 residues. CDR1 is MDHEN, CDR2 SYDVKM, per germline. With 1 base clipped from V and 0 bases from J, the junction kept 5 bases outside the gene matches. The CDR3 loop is CASSLSYGGNQETQYF. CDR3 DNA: TGTGCCAGCAGTTTATCGTACGGGGGGAACCAAGAGACCCAGTACTTC.

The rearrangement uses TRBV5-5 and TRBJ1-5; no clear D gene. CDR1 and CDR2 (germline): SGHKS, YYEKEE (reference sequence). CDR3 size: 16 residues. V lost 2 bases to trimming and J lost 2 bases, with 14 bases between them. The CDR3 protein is CASSFGLIVGNQPQHF. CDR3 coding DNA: TGTGCCAGCAGCTTCGGTCTGATCGTTGGCAATCAGCCCCAGCATTTT.

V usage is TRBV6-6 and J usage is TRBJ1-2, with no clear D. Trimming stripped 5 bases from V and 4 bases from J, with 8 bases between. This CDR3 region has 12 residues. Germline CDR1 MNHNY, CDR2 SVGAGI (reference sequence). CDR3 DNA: TGTGCCAGCAGTGCCGGACTCTATGGCTACACCTTC. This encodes CASSAGLYGYTF.

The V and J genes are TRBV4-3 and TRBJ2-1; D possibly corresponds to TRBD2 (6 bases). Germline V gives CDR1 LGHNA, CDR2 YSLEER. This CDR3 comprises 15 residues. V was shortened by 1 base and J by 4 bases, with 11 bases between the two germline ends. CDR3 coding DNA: TGCGCCAGCAGCCAAGGGAGGGCTTCGTACAATGAGCAGTTCTTC. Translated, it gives CASSQGRASYNEQFF.

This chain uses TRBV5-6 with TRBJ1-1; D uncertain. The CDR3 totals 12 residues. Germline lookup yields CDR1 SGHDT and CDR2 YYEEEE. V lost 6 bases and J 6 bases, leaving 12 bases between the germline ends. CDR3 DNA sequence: TGTGCCAGCACGGGTAAAGGGTCTGAAGCTTTCTTT. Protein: CASTGKGSEAFF.

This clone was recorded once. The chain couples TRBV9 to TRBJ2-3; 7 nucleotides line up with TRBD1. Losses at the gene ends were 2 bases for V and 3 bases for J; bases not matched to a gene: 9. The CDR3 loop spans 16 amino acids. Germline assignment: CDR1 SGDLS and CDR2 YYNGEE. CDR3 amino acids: CASSVNRGVPTDTQYF. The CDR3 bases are TGTGCCAGCAGCGTTAACAGGGGAGTCCCTACAGATACGCAGTATTTT.

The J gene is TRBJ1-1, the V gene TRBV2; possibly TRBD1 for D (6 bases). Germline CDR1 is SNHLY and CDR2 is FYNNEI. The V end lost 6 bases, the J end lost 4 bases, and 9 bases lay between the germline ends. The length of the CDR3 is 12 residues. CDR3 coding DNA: TGTGCCAGCAGGAGGGGGGGCACTGAAGCTTTCTTT. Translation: CASRRGGTEAFF.

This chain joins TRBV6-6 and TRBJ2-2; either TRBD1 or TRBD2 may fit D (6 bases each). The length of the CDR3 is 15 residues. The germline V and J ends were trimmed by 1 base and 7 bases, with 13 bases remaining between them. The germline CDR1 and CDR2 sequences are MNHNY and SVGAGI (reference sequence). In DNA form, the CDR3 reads TGTGCCAGCAGTTACTATCGGGGGCAGAGCGGGGAGCTGTTTTTT. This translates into CASSYYRGQSGELFF.

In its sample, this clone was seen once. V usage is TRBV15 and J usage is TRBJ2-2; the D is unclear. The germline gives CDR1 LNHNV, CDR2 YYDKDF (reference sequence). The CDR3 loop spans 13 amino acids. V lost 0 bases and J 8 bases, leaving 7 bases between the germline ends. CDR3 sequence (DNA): TGTGCCACCAGCAGAGATTTGGCTGGGGAGCTGTTTTTT. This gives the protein CATSRDLAGELFF.

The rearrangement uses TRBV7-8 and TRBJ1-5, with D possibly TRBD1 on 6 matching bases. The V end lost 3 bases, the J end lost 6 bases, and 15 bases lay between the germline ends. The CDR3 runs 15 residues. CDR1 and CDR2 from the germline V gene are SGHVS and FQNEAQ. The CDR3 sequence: CASSFTTEGVQPQHF. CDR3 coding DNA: TGTGCCAGCAGCTTCACCACGGAGGGGGTTCAGCCCCAGCATTTT. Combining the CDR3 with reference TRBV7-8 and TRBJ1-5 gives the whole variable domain GAGVSQSPRYKVAKRGQDVALRCDPISGHVSLFWYQQALGQGPEFLTYFQNEAQLDKSGLPSDRFFAERPEGSVSTLKIQRTQQEDSAVYLCASSFTTEGVQPQHFGDGTRLSIL.

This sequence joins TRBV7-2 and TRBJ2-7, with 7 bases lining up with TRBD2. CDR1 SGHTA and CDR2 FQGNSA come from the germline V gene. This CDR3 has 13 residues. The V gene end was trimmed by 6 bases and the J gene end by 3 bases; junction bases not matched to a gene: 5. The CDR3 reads CASSPWGGYEQYF. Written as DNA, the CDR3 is TGTGCCAGCAGTCCCTGGGGGGGCTACGAGCAGTACTTC.

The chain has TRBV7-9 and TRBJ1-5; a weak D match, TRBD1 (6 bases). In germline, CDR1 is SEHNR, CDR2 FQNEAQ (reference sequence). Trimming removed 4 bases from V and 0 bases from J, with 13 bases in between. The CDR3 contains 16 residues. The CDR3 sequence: CASSSWDTTSNQPQHF. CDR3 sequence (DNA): TGTGCCAGCAGCTCGTGGGACACTACTAGCAATCAGCCCCAGCATTTT.

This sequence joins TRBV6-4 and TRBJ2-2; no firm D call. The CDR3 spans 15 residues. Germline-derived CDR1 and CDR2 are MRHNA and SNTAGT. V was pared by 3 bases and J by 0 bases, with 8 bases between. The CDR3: CASSEQFPNTGELFF. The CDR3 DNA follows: TGTGCCAGCAGTGAGCAGTTTCCGAACACCGGGGAGCTGTTTTTT.

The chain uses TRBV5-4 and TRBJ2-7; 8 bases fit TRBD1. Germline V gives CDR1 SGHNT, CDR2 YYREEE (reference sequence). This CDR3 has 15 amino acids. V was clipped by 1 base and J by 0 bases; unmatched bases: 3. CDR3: CASSLLGQGSYEQYF. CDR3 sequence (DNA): TGTGCCAGCAGCTTGCTCGGACAGGGCTCCTACGAGCAGTACTTC.

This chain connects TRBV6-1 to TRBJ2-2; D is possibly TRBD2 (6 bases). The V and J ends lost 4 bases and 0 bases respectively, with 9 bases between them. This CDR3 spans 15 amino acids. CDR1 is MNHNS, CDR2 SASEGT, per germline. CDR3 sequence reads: CASSVGGTNTGELFF. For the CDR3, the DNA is TGTGCCAGCAGTGTCGGCGGGACGAACACCGGGGAGCTGTTTTTT.

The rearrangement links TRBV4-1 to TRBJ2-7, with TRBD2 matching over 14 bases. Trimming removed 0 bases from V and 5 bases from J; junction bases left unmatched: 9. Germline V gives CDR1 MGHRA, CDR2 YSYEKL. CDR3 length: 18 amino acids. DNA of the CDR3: TGCGCCAGCAGCCAAGAAATTCCGGGACTAGCGGGGGTTGACGAGCAGTACTTC. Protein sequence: CASSQEIPGLAGVDEQYF.

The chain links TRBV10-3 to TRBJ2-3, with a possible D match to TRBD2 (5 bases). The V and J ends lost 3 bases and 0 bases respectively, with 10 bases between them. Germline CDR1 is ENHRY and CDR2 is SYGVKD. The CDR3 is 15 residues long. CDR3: CAISEVAISTDTQYF. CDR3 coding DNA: TGTGCCATCAGTGAAGTAGCGATCAGCACAGATACGCAGTATTTT.

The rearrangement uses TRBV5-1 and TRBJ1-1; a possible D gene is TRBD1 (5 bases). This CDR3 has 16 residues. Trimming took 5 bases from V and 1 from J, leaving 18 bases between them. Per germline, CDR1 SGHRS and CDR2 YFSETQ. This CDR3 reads CASRGQGRRENTEAFF. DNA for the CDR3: TGCGCCAGCAGGGGTCAGGGAAGGAGGGAGAACACTGAAGCTTTCTTT.

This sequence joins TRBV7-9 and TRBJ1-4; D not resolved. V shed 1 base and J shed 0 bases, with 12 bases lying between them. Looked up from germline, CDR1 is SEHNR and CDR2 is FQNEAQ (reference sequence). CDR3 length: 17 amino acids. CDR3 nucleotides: TGTGCCAGCAGCTTAGGCTACATAGATGCAACTAATGAAAAACTGTTTTTT. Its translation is CASSLGYIDATNEKLFF. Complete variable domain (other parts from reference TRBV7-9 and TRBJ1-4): DTGVSQNPRHKITKRGQNVTFRCDPISEHNRLYWYRQTLGQGPEFLTYFQNEAQLEKSRLLSDRFSAERPKGSFSTLEIQRTEQGDSAMYLCASSLGYIDATNEKLFFGSGTQLSVL.

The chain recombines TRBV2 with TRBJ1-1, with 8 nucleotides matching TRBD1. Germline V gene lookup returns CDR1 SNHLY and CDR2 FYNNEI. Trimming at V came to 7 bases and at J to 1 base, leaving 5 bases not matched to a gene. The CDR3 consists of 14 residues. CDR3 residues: CASTAGGQNTEAFF. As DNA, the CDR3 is TGTGCCAGCACGGCAGGGGGCCAGAACACTGAAGCTTTCTTT.

This CDR3 reads CASSQVHSESNYGYTF. The CDR3 region has the DNA TGCGCCAGCAGCCAAGTCCACTCAGAGAGTAACTATGGCTACACCTTC. This chain links TRBV4-1 with TRBJ1-2; D is unresolved. The CDR3 contains 16 residues. Per germline, CDR1 MGHRA and CDR2 YSYEKL. The V and J ends lost 1 base and 1 base respectively, with 13 bases between them.

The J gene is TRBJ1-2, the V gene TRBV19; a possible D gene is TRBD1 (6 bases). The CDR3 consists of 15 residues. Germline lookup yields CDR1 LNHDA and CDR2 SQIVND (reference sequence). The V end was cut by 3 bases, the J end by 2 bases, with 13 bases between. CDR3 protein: CASSMPSQGNYGYTF. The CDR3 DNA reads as TGTGCCAGTAGTATGCCCAGCCAGGGGAACTATGGCTACACCTTC.

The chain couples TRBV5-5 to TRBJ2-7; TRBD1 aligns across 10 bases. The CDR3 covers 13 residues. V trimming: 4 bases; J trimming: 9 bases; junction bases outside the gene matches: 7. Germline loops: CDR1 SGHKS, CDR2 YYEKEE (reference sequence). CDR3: CASSLGTGVVQYF. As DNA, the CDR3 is TGTGCCAGCAGCCTAGGGACAGGGGTGGTGCAGTACTTC.

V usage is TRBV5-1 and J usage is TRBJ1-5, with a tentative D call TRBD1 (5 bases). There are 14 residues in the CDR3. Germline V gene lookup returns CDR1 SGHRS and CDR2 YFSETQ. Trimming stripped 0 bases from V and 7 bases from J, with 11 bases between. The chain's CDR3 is CASSLAGGGQPQHF. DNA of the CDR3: TGCGCCAGCAGCTTGGCTGGGGGAGGACAGCCCCAGCATTTT.